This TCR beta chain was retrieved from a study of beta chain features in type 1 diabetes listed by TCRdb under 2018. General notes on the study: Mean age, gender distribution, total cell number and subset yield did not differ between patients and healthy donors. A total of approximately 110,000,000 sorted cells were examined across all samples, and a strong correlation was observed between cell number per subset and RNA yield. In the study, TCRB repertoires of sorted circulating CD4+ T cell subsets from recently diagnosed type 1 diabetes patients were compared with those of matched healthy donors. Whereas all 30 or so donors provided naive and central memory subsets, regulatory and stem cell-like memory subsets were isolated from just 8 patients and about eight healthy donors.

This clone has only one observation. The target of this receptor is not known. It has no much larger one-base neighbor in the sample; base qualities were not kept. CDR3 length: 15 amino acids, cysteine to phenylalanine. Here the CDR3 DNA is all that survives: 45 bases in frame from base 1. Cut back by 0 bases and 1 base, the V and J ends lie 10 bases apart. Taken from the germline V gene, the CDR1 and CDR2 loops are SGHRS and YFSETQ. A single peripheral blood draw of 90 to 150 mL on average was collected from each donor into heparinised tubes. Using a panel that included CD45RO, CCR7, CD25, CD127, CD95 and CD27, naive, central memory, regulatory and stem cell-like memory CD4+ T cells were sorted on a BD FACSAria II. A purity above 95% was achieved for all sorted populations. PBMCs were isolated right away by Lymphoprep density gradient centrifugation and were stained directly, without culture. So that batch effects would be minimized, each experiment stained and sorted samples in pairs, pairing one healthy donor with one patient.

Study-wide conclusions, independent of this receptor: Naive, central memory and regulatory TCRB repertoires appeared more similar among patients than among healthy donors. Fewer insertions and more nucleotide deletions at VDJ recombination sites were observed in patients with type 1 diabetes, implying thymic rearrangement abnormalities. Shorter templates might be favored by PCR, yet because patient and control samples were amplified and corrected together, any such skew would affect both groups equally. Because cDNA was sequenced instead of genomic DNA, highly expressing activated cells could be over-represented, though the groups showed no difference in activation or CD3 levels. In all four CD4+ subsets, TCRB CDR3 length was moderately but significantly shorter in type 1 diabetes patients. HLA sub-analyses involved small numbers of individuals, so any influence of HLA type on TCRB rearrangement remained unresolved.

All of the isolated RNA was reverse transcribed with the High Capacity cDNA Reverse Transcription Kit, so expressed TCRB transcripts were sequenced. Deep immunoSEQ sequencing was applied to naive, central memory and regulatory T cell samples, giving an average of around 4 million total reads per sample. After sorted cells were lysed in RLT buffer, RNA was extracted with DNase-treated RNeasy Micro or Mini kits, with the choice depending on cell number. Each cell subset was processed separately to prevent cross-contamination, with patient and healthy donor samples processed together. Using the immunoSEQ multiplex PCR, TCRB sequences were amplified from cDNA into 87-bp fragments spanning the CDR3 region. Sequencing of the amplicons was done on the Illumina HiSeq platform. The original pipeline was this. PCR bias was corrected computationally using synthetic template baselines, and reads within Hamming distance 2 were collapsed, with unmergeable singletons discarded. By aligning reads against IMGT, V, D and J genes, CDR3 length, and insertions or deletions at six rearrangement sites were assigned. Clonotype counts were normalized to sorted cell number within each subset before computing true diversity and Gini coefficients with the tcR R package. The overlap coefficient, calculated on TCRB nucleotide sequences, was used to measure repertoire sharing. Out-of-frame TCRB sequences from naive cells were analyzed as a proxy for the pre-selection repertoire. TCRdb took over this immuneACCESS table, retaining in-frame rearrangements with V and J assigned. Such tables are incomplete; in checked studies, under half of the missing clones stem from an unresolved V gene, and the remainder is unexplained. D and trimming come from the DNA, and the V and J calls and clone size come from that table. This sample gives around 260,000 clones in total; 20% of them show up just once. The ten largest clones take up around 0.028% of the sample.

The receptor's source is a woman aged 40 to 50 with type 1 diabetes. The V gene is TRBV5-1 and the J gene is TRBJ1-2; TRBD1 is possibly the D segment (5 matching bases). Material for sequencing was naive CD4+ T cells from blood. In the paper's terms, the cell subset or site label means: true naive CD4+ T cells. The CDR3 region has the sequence CASSLDSGLNYGYTF. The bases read TGCGCCAGCAGCTTGGATTCAGGGCTTAACTATGGCTACACCTTC.